This TCR beta chain was sequenced during a study of shared clonotypes between healthy human individuals. The CDR3 has 14 residues. Germline lookup yields CDR1 MNHNS and CDR2 SASEGT. Trimming removed 0 bases at V and 4 bases at J, with 9 bases between. Sequenced by immunoSEQ multiplex PCR; TCRdb stores in-frame clones only, minus some. The sample holds about a million clones, over 75% seen once. Partitioning of CD4+ cells yielded a CD45RA+ naive subset and a CD45RA-negative memory subset. This TCR derives from a man aged 18 to 30 in good health. Sequencing was done on a sample of memory CD4+ T cells sorted from blood. Subset: CD45RA-negative fraction. The V gene is TRBV6-1, the J gene TRBJ1-2; D call uncertain. CDR3 amino acids: CASSEAPDGYGYTF. In DNA, the CDR3 is TGTGCCAGCAGTGAAGCGCCGGACGGCTATGGCTACACCTTC.